The 8 T cell receptor beta chains below were found in one sample sequenced in a study of PD-1 blockade in classical Hodgkin lymphoma. Only in-frame clones appear in the TCRdb table, and some are missing; sequencing was by immunoSEQ multiplex PCR. The table has approximately 160,000 clones, about 81% seen once. Every patient experienced relapse after autologous stem cell transplantation, and brentuximab vedotin exposure varied. The sample in question was peripheral blood mononuclear cells (PBMCs), obtained before the second cycle of nivolumab. The receptors shown here come from a human donor with classical Hodgkin lymphoma.

The table lists this clone with a count of one. The chain couples TRBV7-2 to TRBJ2-1; no clear D. Trimming cost V 0 bases and J 2 bases, with 2 bases left between them. CDR1 SGHTA and CDR2 FQGNSA come from the germline V gene. This CDR3 is built from 13 residues. In DNA, the CDR3 is TGTGCCAGCAGCTTAGCGCCCTACAATGAGCAGTTCTTC. Translated: CASSLAPYNEQFF.

This chain uses TRBV20-1 with TRBJ2-7; D call uncertain. The CDR3 loop spans 11 amino acids. V dropped 3 bases and J dropped 1 base, with 4 bases sitting between them. The germline CDR1 and CDR2 sequences are DFQATT and SNEGSKA (reference sequence). The CDR3 DNA is TGCAGTGCTAGTGTTTCCTACGAGCAGTACTTC. Amino acid sequence: CSASVSYEQYF.

Note on this clone: Other DNA sequences in this sample translate to the same CDR3. The rearrangement uses TRBV6-5 and TRBJ2-5; perhaps D is TRBD1 or TRBD2 (5 bases each). Deletions cut 6 bases from V and 4 bases from J, with 15 bases between. The CDR3 runs 14 residues. Germline loops: CDR1 MNHEY, CDR2 SVGAGI. The CDR3 DNA is TGTGCCAGCAGCTACACAGGAGGCCGAGAGACCCAGTACTTC. Residues: CASSYTGGRETQYF.

This chain joins TRBV4-2 and TRBJ1-1; TRBD1 aligns across 7 bases. The CDR3 has 13 residues. Germline CDR1 is LGHNA and CDR2 is YNFKEQ. V gave up 5 bases and J gave up 3 bases; unmatched junction bases: 3. The CDR3 coding sequence is TGTGCCAGCAGCTCGGGACAGTACACTGAAGCTTTCTTT. Translated: CASSSGQYTEAFF.

This clone is a singleton in its sample. J is TRBJ2-6 and V is TRBV4-1, with 8 positions matching TRBD1. This CDR3 comprises 18 residues. J lost 0 bases, V lost 4 bases, and 8 bases had no gene match. Germline values: CDR1 MGHRA, CDR2 YSYEKL. The CDR3 DNA is TGCGCCAGCAGCCCGCACTGGGACAGGCTCTCTGGGGCCAACGTCCTGACTTTC. Protein product: CASSPHWDRLSGANVLTF.

This clone was found a few times. The chain links TRBV11-1 to TRBJ2-2; D not resolved. The germline V and J ends were trimmed by 1 base and 1 base, with 4 bases remaining between them. This CDR3 region has 14 residues. The V gene's germline CDR1 is SGHAT and CDR2 FQDESV (reference sequence). CDR3: CASSLGLNTGELFF. The CDR3 DNA sequence: TGTGCCAGCAGCTTAGGCCTGAACACCGGGGAGCTGTTTTTT.

The rearrangement joins TRBV6-6 to TRBJ1-1; 7 bases map to TRBD1. V gave up 0 bases and J gave up 7 bases; unmatched junction bases: 5. The germline gives CDR1 MNHNY, CDR2 SVGAGI (reference sequence). The CDR3 runs 14 residues. CDR3 in DNA: TGTGCCAGCAGTTACTCAGGGGGCGCGATTGAAGCTTTCTTT. This sequence encodes CASSYSGGAIEAFF.

This chain links TRBV28 with TRBJ1-5; D is perhaps TRBD1 (6 bases). CDR3 size: 14 residues. V lost 5 bases to trimming and J lost 9 bases, with 17 bases between them. CDR1 and CDR2 from the germline V gene are MDHEN and SYDVKM. This CDR3 is CASSLGTPDVPQHF. The DNA of the CDR3 is TGTGCCAGCAGTCTCGGGACACCCGATGTGCCCCAGCATTTT.